The 29 T cell receptor beta chains presented below share a single source sample, sequenced in a study of CD8+ T cells in alopecia areata. Treatment in this sample: oral pan-JAK inhibitor, 5-10 mg twice daily. RNA extraction and reverse transcription yielded cDNA as sequencing template. Produced via immunoSEQ multiplex PCR; TCRdb's table is partial and in-frame only. Here the sample spans around 200,000 clones, about three fifths being singletons. The sample here was CD8+ T cells sorted from blood, taken at week 24, from a patient treated with tofacitinib. The source is a human donor with alopecia areata.

This chain joins TRBV2 and TRBJ1-5, with D perhaps matching TRBD1 (6 bases). Trimming stripped 6 bases from V and 4 bases from J, with 16 bases between. Germline-derived CDR1 and CDR2 are SNHLY and FYNNEI. The CDR3 spans 15 residues. In DNA, the CDR3 is TGTGCCAGCAGGGGGGGAGACAGGTATAATCAGCCCCAGCATTTT. Its translation is CASRGGDRYNQPQHF.

CDR3 in DNA: TGTGCCAGCATTGGGGGGCGTAATTCACCCCTCCACTTT. Translating gives CASIGGRNSPLHF. The chain recombines TRBV2 with TRBJ1-6; D perhaps matches TRBD1 (6 bases). The CDR3 totals 13 residues. Germline loops: CDR1 SNHLY, CDR2 FYNNEI. Trimming took 7 bases from V and 6 from J, leaving 10 bases between them.

This rearrangement joins TRBV28 to TRBJ2-1, with a weak D call TRBD1 (5 bases). Trimming stripped 3 bases from V and 8 bases from J, with 17 bases between. CDR1 MDHEN and CDR2 SYDVKM come from the germline V gene. There are 15 residues in the CDR3. CDR3 loop: CASSLAPGLGDEQFF. The CDR3 DNA follows: TGTGCCAGCAGTTTGGCACCCGGGTTAGGGGATGAGCAGTTCTTC. Looking up the rest from reference TRBV28 and TRBJ2-1 gives the full variable domain: DVKVTQSSRYLVKRTGEKVFLECVQDMDHENMFWYRQDPGLGLRLIYFSYDVKMKEKGDIPEGYSVSREKKERFSLILESASTNQTSMYLCASSLAPGLGDEQFFGPGTRLTVL.

This clone was counted between two and nine times. CDR3 coding DNA: TGTGCCAGCAGCTTACAGCGGCAGGGGGCTACCGGGGAGCTGTTTTTT. Translating gives CASSLQRQGATGELFF. The chain employs TRBV11-3 and TRBJ2-2; 8 bases match TRBD1. Looked up from germline, CDR1 is SGHNT and CDR2 is YENEEA. The CDR3 spans 16 residues. The ends lost 2 bases at V and 5 bases at J; junction bases unmatched: 7.

V usage is TRBV15 and J usage is TRBJ2-2, with D perhaps assigned TRBD1 or TRBD2 (5 bases each). The CDR3 contains 14 residues. V was pared by 3 bases and J by 6 bases, with 11 bases between. Germline V CDR1 and CDR2: LNHNV, YYDKDF (reference sequence). The CDR3 nucleotides are TGTGCCACCAGCAGCTTGGGGGAACCCGGGGAGCTGTTTTTT. Its protein product is CATSSLGEPGELFF.

This clone was seen more than once but under ten times. The rearrangement links TRBV27 to TRBJ2-1; D remains unclear. Looked up from germline, CDR1 is MNHEY and CDR2 is SMNVEV (reference sequence). The CDR3 covers 11 residues. V dropped 1 base and J dropped 6 bases, with 1 base sitting between them. The CDR3 loop reads CASSLFNEQFF. The CDR3 coding sequence is TGTGCCAGCAGTTTATTCAATGAGCAGTTCTTC.

The chain combines TRBV30 with TRBJ1-6; unclear D gene. In germline, CDR1 is GTSNPN, CDR2 SVGIG (reference sequence). The CDR3 runs 16 residues. V was cut by 2 bases and J by 9 bases, with 20 bases left in between. As DNA, the CDR3 is TGTGCCTGGAGTTCACCCCCCGGCTATTTGCCTTCACCCCTCCACTTT. It is translated as CAWSSPPGYLPSPLHF.

The genes are TRBV11-2 and TRBJ2-7; TRBD2 is a possible D gene (6 bases). The CDR3 is made up of 15 amino acids. Germline V gene lookup returns CDR1 SGHAT and CDR2 FQNNGV. V lost 1 base to trimming and J lost 2 bases, with 12 bases between them. This CDR3 is CASSLGASATYEQYF. The DNA of the CDR3 is TGTGCCAGCAGCTTAGGAGCTAGCGCTACCTACGAGCAGTACTTC.

The CDR3 loop reads CASSDSRHQPQHF. The CDR3 DNA reads TGTGCCAGTAGCGACAGCCGGCATCAGCCCCAGCATTTT. V and J are TRBV19 and TRBJ1-5; a possible D gene is TRBD1 (5 bases). The CDR3 has 13 amino acids. The V and J ends lost 6 bases and 5 bases respectively, with 11 bases between them. CDR1 is LNHDA and CDR2 is SQIVND in the germline V gene (reference sequence). Based on the CDR3 plus reference TRBV19 and TRBJ1-5, the full variable domain is DGGITQSPKYLFRKEGQNVTLSCEQNLNHDAMYWYRQDPGQGLRLIYYSQIVNDFQKGDIAEGYSVSREKKESFPLTVTSAQKNPTAFYLCASSDSRHQPQHFGDGTRLSIL.

The V gene is TRBV6-5, the J gene TRBJ1-1; D unclear. V shed 6 bases and J shed 1 base, with 18 bases lying between them. The germline V gene encodes CDR1 MNHEY and CDR2 SVGAGI. This CDR3 has 16 amino acids. In DNA form, the CDR3 reads TGTGCCAGCAGGTACGAGGCAAGGGCCAAGAACACTGAAGCTTTCTTT. Translation gives CASRYEARAKNTEAFF.

The gene calls are TRBV11-2 and TRBJ1-1; D remains ambiguous. Germline V CDR1 and CDR2: SGHAT, FQNNGV. V lost 4 bases and J lost 8, with 5 bases in between. This CDR3 region has 10 residues. In DNA form, the CDR3 reads TGTGCCAGCAGCTCGCGGGAAGCTTTCTTT. This sequence encodes CASSSREAFF.

Written as DNA, the CDR3 is TGTGCCTGGTCACCGCAGAACGATGAGCAGTTCTTC. As protein: CAWSPQNDEQFF. The chain has TRBV30 and TRBJ2-1; D gene ambiguous. The CDR3 has 12 residues. Germline CDR1 and CDR2: GTSNPN and SVGIG (reference sequence). Trimming cost V 5 bases and J 8 bases, with 13 bases left between them.

V gene TRBV7-9 combines with J gene TRBJ1-1, with a possible D match to TRBD1 (5 bases). The CDR3 runs to 15 residues. Germline loops: CDR1 SEHNR, CDR2 FQNEAQ (reference sequence). Trimming removed 3 bases at V and 0 bases at J, with 11 bases between. The CDR3 sequence: CASSLTVRVNTEAFF. CDR3 nucleotide sequence: TGTGCCAGCAGCTTGACGGTCAGGGTGAACACTGAAGCTTTCTTT.

The chain uses TRBV2 and TRBJ1-5; no clear D gene. Germline V gives CDR1 SNHLY, CDR2 FYNNEI. The CDR3 length is 13 residues. The ends were cut back, 8 bases at V and 2 bases at J, with 10 bases in the middle. The CDR3 DNA reads TGTGCCAGCCTAGGGAGAGGCAATCAGCCCCAGCATTTT. Protein: CASLGRGNQPQHF.

The chain combines TRBV30 with TRBJ2-3; the D is unclear. Trimming left V 0 bases short and J 5 bases short, with 6 bases between. Looked up from germline, CDR1 is GTSNPN and CDR2 is SVGIG (reference sequence). The CDR3 is 12 amino acids. CDR3 sequence: CAWSVLIDTQYF. Written as DNA, the CDR3 is TGTGCCTGGAGTGTACTGATAGATACGCAGTATTTT.

The sample holds a few counts of this clone. The chain uses TRBV29-1 and TRBJ2-5, with 10 bases that match TRBD1. The last part of the DNA fits TRBJ2-7 better; the J call may be wrong. In germline, CDR1 is SQVTM, CDR2 ANQGSEA. The CDR3 extends over 13 amino acids. The DNA of the CDR3 is TGCAGCGTGCGCCGGGACAGGGGCCACGAGCAGTACTTC. This codes for CSVRRDRGHEQYF.

The chain links TRBV28 to TRBJ2-2; D might be TRBD1 (6 bases). The V end was cut by 6 bases, the J end by 3 bases, with 11 bases between. The V gene's germline CDR1 is MDHEN and CDR2 SYDVKM. CDR3 length: 14 residues. This CDR3 reads CASSLTGDTGELFF. The CDR3 bases are TGTGCCAGCAGCTTGACAGGAGACACCGGGGAGCTGTTTTTT.

In its sample, this clone was seen a few times. J is TRBJ2-4 and V is TRBV5-4; D is perhaps TRBD2 (6 bases). The CDR3 is 14 residues long. The V gene's germline CDR1 is SGHNT and CDR2 YYREEE (reference sequence). Trimming took 4 bases from V and 0 from J, leaving 8 bases between them. The CDR3 sequence: CASSPGLAKNIQYF. In DNA form, the CDR3 reads TGTGCCAGCAGCCCGGGACTAGCCAAAAACATTCAGTACTTC.

A few counts support this clone. CDR3 coding DNA: TGTGCTAGTGGGGCAGGGGGCGAGAGTACTGAAGCTTTCTTT. The encoded protein is CASGAGGESTEAFF. The V and J genes are TRBV12-5 and TRBJ1-1; the match to TRBD1 covers 8 bases. Germline values: CDR1 LGHNT, CDR2 FRNRAP. The CDR3 runs to 14 residues. V was pared by 6 bases and J by 5 bases, with 8 bases of the junction left unmatched. The full variable domain, with the rest looked up from reference TRBV12-5 and TRBJ1-1, is DARVTQTPRHKVTEMGQEVTMRCQPILGHNTVFWYRQTMMQGLELLAYFRNRAPLDDSGMPKDRFSAEMPDATLATLKIQPSEPRDSAVYFCASGAGGESTEAFFGQGTRLTVV.

V and J are TRBV13 and TRBJ2-3; tentative D call: TRBD2 (6 bases). CDR1 and CDR2 (germline): PRHDT, FYEKMQ (reference sequence). V lost 5 bases to trimming and J lost 2 bases, with 17 bases between them. The CDR3 contains 16 residues. This CDR3 is CASSAPGDQYTDTQYF. CDR3 DNA: TGTGCCAGCAGCGCCCCGGGGGATCAGTACACAGATACGCAGTATTTT.

For the CDR3, the DNA is TGTGCCAGCAGCTTAGATCTGGTAGATCTTCCCCCCCTAGGTCAGTACTTC. It codes for CASSLDLVDLPPLGQYF. The V and J genes are TRBV11-2 and TRBJ2-7; no clear D. The CDR3 consists of 17 residues. Germline V lookup: CDR1 SGHAT, CDR2 FQNNGV. V was cut by 0 bases and J by 10 bases, with 25 bases left in between.

The chain employs TRBV9 and TRBJ2-1, with 7 bases matching TRBD2. CDR1 SGDLS and CDR2 YYNGEE come from the germline V gene. This CDR3 is 12 amino acids long. V was pared by 4 bases and J by 9 bases, with 4 bases of the junction left unmatched. The CDR3 protein is CASSSRGGEQFF. For the CDR3, the DNA is TGTGCCAGCAGCTCGCGCGGGGGTGAGCAGTTCTTC.

The genes are TRBV7-6 and TRBJ2-1; 15 bases align to TRBD2. Germline lookup yields CDR1 SGHVS and CDR2 FNYEAQ. V lost 6 bases and J lost 6; bases outside the gene matches: 6. The CDR3 is made up of 16 amino acids. As DNA, the CDR3 is TGTGCCAGCAGAGGGACTAGCGGGGGGCCACTCAATGAGCAGTTCTTC. Translation: CASRGTSGGPLNEQFF.

The chain joins TRBV27 to TRBJ2-3; 9 bases are shared with TRBD2. CDR3 length: 13 amino acids. The V and J ends lost 6 bases and 3 bases, in that order; junction bases with no gene match: 1. CDR1 and CDR2 (germline): MNHEY, SMNVEV (reference sequence). The CDR3 bases are TGTGCCAGCAGGGCGGGAGGGACAGATACGCAGTATTTT. Translated, it gives CASRAGGTDTQYF.

The sample holds a few counts of this clone. The J gene is TRBJ1-2, the V gene TRBV7-9; D remains ambiguous. Germline CDR1 reads SEHNR; CDR2 reads FQNEAQ (reference sequence). The CDR3 sequence is 12 residues long. The V end lost 5 bases, the J end lost 3 bases, and 7 bases lay between the germline ends. CDR3 DNA: TGTGCCAGCAGCGCACTGTACTATGGCTACACCTTC. Translated, it gives CASSALYYGYTF.

This clone was recorded a few times. The chain recombines TRBV11-1 with TRBJ2-1; maybe TRBD2 (5 bases). The CDR3 is 14 amino acids. Germline CDR1 reads SGHAT; CDR2 reads FQDESV (reference sequence). V lost 3 bases, J lost 10 bases, and 16 bases lay in between. The CDR3 nucleotides read TGTGCCAGCAGCTTCGACCACCCAGCGGACGAGCAGTTCTTC. Protein: CASSFDHPADEQFF.

This clone was detected only a few times. This chain connects TRBV29-1 to TRBJ2-2, with 9 bases identical to TRBD1. CDR3 size: 17 residues. Per the germline V gene, CDR1 is SQVTM and CDR2 is ANQGSEA. With 1 base clipped from V and 1 base from J, the junction kept 7 bases outside the gene matches. In DNA form, the CDR3 reads TGCAGCGTTGAAGGGTCCCCGGGACAGGGGAACACCGGGGAGCTGTTTTTT. Protein sequence: CSVEGSPGQGNTGELFF.

The chain has TRBV6-4 and TRBJ2-3, with 11 bases aligning to TRBD1. Per germline, CDR1 MRHNA and CDR2 SNTAGT. This CDR3 has 16 residues. V lost 4 bases to trimming and J lost 3 bases; unmatched junction nucleotides: 6. This CDR3 is CASSATGTGGTDTQYF. In DNA form, the CDR3 reads TGTGCCAGCAGTGCCACCGGGACAGGGGGTACAGATACGCAGTATTTT.

J is TRBJ2-7 and V is TRBV5-6; 8 bases are shared with TRBD1. CDR1 is SGHDT and CDR2 is YYEEEE in the germline V gene. This CDR3 spans 14 amino acids. The trim removed 3 bases at V and 7 bases at J, leaving 9 bases unmatched. DNA for the CDR3: TGTGCCAGCAGCTACGGACAGGGTTTGGGGGAGCAGTACTTC. Its protein is CASSYGQGLGEQYF.